The 27 T cell receptor beta chains below were found in one sample sequenced in a study of blood T cell repertoires in COVID-19. Clones were sequenced by immunoSEQ multiplex PCR, and TCRdb holds only the in-frame ones, with some missing. This sample has roughly 90,000 clones, with over 75% found just once. The sequencing input was peripheral blood. These TCRs come from a woman aged 80 or over with COVID-19, enrolled during active disease.

This rearrangement joins TRBV19 to TRBJ2-5; the D is unclear. V was trimmed by 4 bases and J by 2 bases, leaving 2 bases between them. The CDR3 has 11 amino acids. The germline V gene encodes CDR1 LNHDA and CDR2 SQIVND (reference sequence). The CDR3 sequence: CASSTQETQYF. In DNA form, the CDR3 reads TGTGCCAGTAGTACTCAAGAGACCCAGTACTTC.

The chain couples TRBV28 to TRBJ2-5; TRBD1 might be the D (6 bases). Trimming left V 2 bases short and J 0 bases short, with 10 bases between. There are 15 residues in the CDR3. Germline V lookup: CDR1 MDHEN, CDR2 SYDVKM. In DNA form, the CDR3 reads TGTGCCAGCAGTTTAGGGCAGGGGTACCAAGAGACCCAGTACTTC. It yields the protein CASSLGQGYQETQYF. Full variable domain (rest looked up from reference TRBV28 and TRBJ2-5): DVKVTQSSRYLVKRTGEKVFLECVQDMDHENMFWYRQDPGLGLRLIYFSYDVKMKEKGDIPEGYSVSREKKERFSLILESASTNQTSMYLCASSLGQGYQETQYFGPGTRLLVL.

The chain recombines TRBV6-6 with TRBJ1-1; D gene unclear. Trimming removed 8 bases from V and 3 bases from J, with 19 bases in between. Germline lookup yields CDR1 MNHNY and CDR2 SVGAGI (reference sequence). The CDR3 spans 15 residues. CDR3 protein: CASQTTGRQDTEAFF. The DNA of the CDR3 is TGTGCCAGCCAGACCACCGGGAGGCAGGACACTGAAGCTTTCTTT.

This clone has only a few counts. The chain carries TRBV27 and TRBJ2-7, with D possibly matching TRBD2 (6 bases). The V and J ends lost 3 bases and 4 bases respectively, with 13 bases between them. Germline V lookup: CDR1 MNHEY, CDR2 SMNVEV (reference sequence). The CDR3 contains 14 residues. CDR3 protein: CASSFPGAIYEQYF. DNA for the CDR3: TGTGCCAGCAGTTTCCCGGGAGCGATATACGAGCAGTACTTC.

The V gene is TRBV9, the J gene TRBJ2-3, with TRBD1 identical over 8 bases. Germline V gene data show CDR1 as SGDLS and CDR2 as YYNGEE. This CDR3 is 14 amino acids long. Germline trimming cut 2 bases from V and 4 bases from J; bases unmatched to any gene: 3. In nucleotides, the CDR3 is TGTGCCAGCAGCGTGGGACAGGTCGCAGATACGCAGTATTTT. This gives the protein CASSVGQVADTQYF. Together with reference TRBV9 and TRBJ2-3, the CDR3 gives the full variable domain: DSGVTQTPKHLITATGQRVTLRCSPRSGDLSVYWYQQSLDQGLQFLIQYYNGEERAKGNILERFSAQQFPDLHSELNLSSLELGDSALYFCASSVGQVADTQYFGPGTRLTVL.

This clone has just one count. V is TRBV28 and J is TRBJ2-5, with unresolved D. This CDR3 has 13 amino acids. Per the germline V gene, CDR1 is MDHEN and CDR2 is SYDVKM. Deletions cut 3 bases from V and 0 bases from J, with 5 bases between. The CDR3 nucleotides are TGTGCCAGCAGTTTGGAGTACCAAGAGACCCAGTACTTC. This encodes CASSLEYQETQYF.

The genes are TRBV19 and TRBJ1-5; tentative D call: TRBD1 (6 bases). Looked up from germline, CDR1 is LNHDA and CDR2 is SQIVND (reference sequence). V was clipped by 6 bases and J by 0 bases, with 12 bases between them. The CDR3 is 15 residues long. As DNA, the CDR3 is TGTGCCAGTAGAGGGGGAAGGGATAGCAATCAGCCCCAGCATTTT. This translates into CASRGGRDSNQPQHF.

This clone has just a few counts. The chain links TRBV7-8 to TRBJ1-2; 7 bases match TRBD1. With V trimmed by 5 bases and J by 5 bases, 5 bases remained unmatched. The CDR3 runs to 13 residues. From germline, CDR1 is SGHVS and CDR2 FQNEAQ. Here the CDR3 reads CASSQQGNYGYTF. The CDR3 coding sequence is TGTGCCAGCAGCCAACAGGGGAATTATGGCTACACCTTC.

The CDR3 region is CASSVGGDRGTQYF. CDR3 DNA: TGTGCCAGCAGCGTAGGGGGGGACCGGGGGACCCAGTACTTC. The genes are TRBV9 and TRBJ2-5; D perhaps matches TRBD2 (6 bases). Trimming took 0 bases from V and 7 from J, leaving 13 bases between them. The germline V gene has CDR1 SGDLS and CDR2 YYNGEE. CDR3 length equals 14 residues.

The chain has TRBV28 and TRBJ2-7; the match to TRBD2 covers 7 bases. Germline loops: CDR1 MDHEN, CDR2 SYDVKM. This CDR3 region has 12 residues. Germline trimming cut 7 bases from V and 7 bases from J; bases unmatched to any gene: 7. CDR3 protein: CASKSLAEEQYF. The CDR3 DNA follows: TGTGCCAGCAAGTCCCTAGCGGAGGAGCAGTACTTC.

This chain joins TRBV5-4 and TRBJ1-2; D is unresolved. CDR1 and CDR2 (germline): SGHNT, YYREEE (reference sequence). The CDR3 sequence is 13 residues long. Deletions cut 1 base from V and 4 bases from J, with 8 bases between. CDR3 sequence reads: CASSLREIYGYTF. The CDR3 bases are TGTGCCAGCAGCTTGAGGGAGATCTATGGCTACACCTTC.

This clone has more than one count but fewer than ten. This chain joins TRBV7-2 and TRBJ2-1, with 8 bases matching TRBD2. J lost 9 bases, V lost 1 base, and 5 bases had no gene match. The CDR3 has 14 amino acids. The germline gives CDR1 SGHTA, CDR2 FQGNSA. The CDR3: CASSLVAGGGEQFF. Here the CDR3 DNA reads TGTGCCAGCAGCTTAGTTGCGGGGGGCGGTGAGCAGTTCTTC.

The DNA of the CDR3 is TGTGCCAGTAGCCTCCAGCGGGGCGCGACCCAGTACTTC. Residues: CASSLQRGATQYF. The chain couples TRBV28 to TRBJ2-5; 7 bases are a match to TRBD2. The CDR3 totals 13 residues. Trimming cost V 9 bases and J 7 bases; bases outside gene matches: 11. Germline V gives CDR1 MDHEN, CDR2 SYDVKM.

V gene TRBV18 combines with J gene TRBJ2-7; tentatively, D is TRBD1 (6 bases). V lost 1 base and J 3 bases, leaving 13 bases between the germline ends. This CDR3 region has 15 residues. CDR1 and CDR2 from the germline V gene are KGHSH and LQKENI. The CDR3 loop is CASSPLRRGNYEQYF. In nucleotides, the CDR3 is TGTGCCAGCTCACCACTACGCAGGGGCAACTACGAGCAGTACTTC.

Regarding this clone: Additional DNA sequences in this sample encode the identical CDR3. The chain combines TRBV5-1 with TRBJ2-3, with 12 bases aligning to TRBD2. The ends lost 3 bases at V and 2 bases at J; junction bases unmatched: 4. This CDR3 is 16 amino acids long. Germline loops: CDR1 SGHRS, CDR2 YFSETQ. The CDR3 spells CASSSGTSGYTDTQYF. The CDR3, as DNA: TGCGCCAGCAGCTCTGGGACTAGCGGGTACACAGATACGCAGTATTTT.

The chain carries TRBV6-1 and TRBJ2-5; D possibly corresponds to TRBD2 (6 bases). The germline V and J ends were trimmed by 1 base and 0 bases, with 12 bases remaining between them. Germline V gene lookup returns CDR1 MNHNS and CDR2 SASEGT. The CDR3 loop spans 16 amino acids. CDR3 in amino acids: CASSEGRGRYQETQYF. The CDR3 DNA reads TGTGCCAGCAGTGAAGGGAGGGGTCGGTACCAAGAGACCCAGTACTTC.

This chain uses TRBV9 with TRBJ2-1; 14 nucleotides align to TRBD2. CDR1 is SGDLS and CDR2 is YYNGEE in the germline V gene. Trimming cost V 1 base and J 7 bases; bases outside gene matches: 7. The CDR3 loop spans 17 amino acids. DNA for the CDR3: TGTGCCAGCAGCGTAAATCCGGGACTAGCGGGAGAGAATGAGCAGTTCTTC. It specifies CASSVNPGLAGENEQFF.

This clone showed up just once. The J gene is TRBJ2-2, the V gene TRBV2; tentatively, D is TRBD1 (5 bases). This CDR3 has 13 residues. V was clipped by 4 bases and J by 6 bases, with 9 bases between them. The germline V gene has CDR1 SNHLY and CDR2 FYNNEI. In nucleotides, the CDR3 is TGTGCCAGCAGTGCCCAAGGGGCCGGGGAGCTGTTTTTT. Translation: CASSAQGAGELFF.

The chain is built from TRBV30 and TRBJ2-7; D possibly corresponds to TRBD1 (5 bases). The V gene lost 5 bases and the J gene lost 3 bases, with 11 bases spanning the gap. Germline V gene sequence: CDR1 GTSNPN, CDR2 SVGIG (reference sequence). This CDR3 is built from 12 residues. CDR3 region: CAWGHPLYEQYF. The DNA for the CDR3 is TGTGCCTGGGGACACCCACTCTACGAGCAGTACTTC.

The chain couples TRBV3-1 (or the pseudogene TRBV3-2) to TRBJ1-4; no clear D gene. Germline V gene sequence: CDR1 LGHDT, CDR2 YNNKEL (reference sequence). V lost 4 bases and J 9 bases, leaving 12 bases between the germline ends. This CDR3 spans 13 amino acids. The CDR3 nucleotides read TGTGCCAGCAGCCGAGGTCCCGGGAAAAAACTGTTTTTT. The encoded protein is CASSRGPGKKLFF.

The rearrangement uses TRBV19 and TRBJ1-6; weak D call: TRBD1 (6 bases). Per the germline V gene, CDR1 is LNHDA and CDR2 is SQIVND (reference sequence). The V and J ends lost 2 bases and 7 bases respectively, with 12 bases between them. The CDR3 is 15 residues long. This CDR3 reads CASSITGQPNSPLHF. The CDR3 DNA reads TGTGCCAGTAGTATAACCGGACAGCCGAATTCACCCCTCCACTTT.

V usage is TRBV15 and J usage is TRBJ2-5; 9 nucleotides line up with TRBD1. The CDR3 length is 13 residues. Germline CDR1 LNHNV, CDR2 YYDKDF (reference sequence). With V trimmed by 8 bases and J by 3 bases, 4 bases remained unmatched. DNA for the CDR3: TGTGCCACCGGGACAGGGCCAGAAGAGACCCAGTACTTC. Translation: CATGTGPEETQYF.

A single count supports this clone. This rearrangement joins TRBV27 to TRBJ1-1; TRBD1 might be the D (6 bases). Germline CDR1 MNHEY, CDR2 SMNVEV (reference sequence). The CDR3 loop spans 14 amino acids. Trimming took 6 bases from V and 7 from J, leaving 18 bases between them. CDR3 residues: CASSRDGTSFEAFF. The CDR3 DNA sequence: TGTGCCAGCAGCAGGGACGGGACATCTTTTGAAGCTTTCTTT.

J is TRBJ1-1 and V is TRBV7-3, with D uncertain. There are 16 residues in the CDR3. The germline V and J ends were trimmed by 1 base and 4 bases, with 16 bases remaining between them. Germline loops: CDR1 SGHTA, CDR2 FQGTGA. The CDR3 loop reads CASSLIGVRGGTEAFF. The CDR3 coding sequence is TGTGCCAGCAGCTTAATCGGGGTTAGAGGCGGCACTGAAGCTTTCTTT.

This chain connects TRBV2 to TRBJ1-6, with unresolved D. The CDR3 is made up of 15 amino acids. Germline CDR1 and CDR2: SNHLY and FYNNEI. V dropped 2 bases and J dropped 0 bases, with 5 bases sitting between them. The CDR3 spells CASSEFNSYNSPLHF. In DNA, the CDR3 is TGTGCCAGCAGTGAATTCAACTCCTATAATTCACCCCTCCACTTT.

This chain connects TRBV7-9 to TRBJ2-2; D might be TRBD2 (6 bases). The CDR3 sequence is 15 residues long. Germline CDR1 and CDR2: SEHNR and FQNEAQ (reference sequence). Trimming took off 5 bases at V and 1 base at J, with 11 bases between the two ends. CDR3 in amino acids: CASSRRGGNTGELFF. In DNA form, the CDR3 reads TGTGCCAGCAGCCGGCGGGGAGGGAACACCGGGGAGCTGTTTTTT.

V and J are TRBV30 and TRBJ1-4; 7 nucleotides line up with TRBD1. Trimming cost V 4 bases and J 1 base; bases outside gene matches: 6. The CDR3 has 15 amino acids. Germline V gene sequence: CDR1 GTSNPN, CDR2 SVGIG (reference sequence). The CDR3 nucleotides are TGTGCCTGGAACACACAGGGGTTAACTAATGAAAAACTGTTTTTT. It encodes CAWNTQGLTNEKLFF.